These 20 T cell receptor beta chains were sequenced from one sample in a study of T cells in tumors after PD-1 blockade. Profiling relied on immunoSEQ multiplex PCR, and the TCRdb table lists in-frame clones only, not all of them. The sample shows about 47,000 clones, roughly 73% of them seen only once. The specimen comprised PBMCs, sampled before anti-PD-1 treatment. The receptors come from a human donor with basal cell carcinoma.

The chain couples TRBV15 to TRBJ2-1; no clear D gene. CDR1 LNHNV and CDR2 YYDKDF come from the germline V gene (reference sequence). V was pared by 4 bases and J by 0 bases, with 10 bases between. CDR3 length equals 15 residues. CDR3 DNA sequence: TGTGCCACCAGCATAGGTAGGAGCTCCTACAATGAGCAGTTCTTC. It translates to CATSIGRSSYNEQFF.

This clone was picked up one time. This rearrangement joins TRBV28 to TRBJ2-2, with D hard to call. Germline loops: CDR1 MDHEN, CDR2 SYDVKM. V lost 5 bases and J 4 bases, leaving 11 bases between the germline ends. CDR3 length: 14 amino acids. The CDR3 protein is CASSDIKGTGELFF. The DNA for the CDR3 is TGTGCCAGCAGTGATATCAAGGGCACCGGGGAGCTGTTTTTT.

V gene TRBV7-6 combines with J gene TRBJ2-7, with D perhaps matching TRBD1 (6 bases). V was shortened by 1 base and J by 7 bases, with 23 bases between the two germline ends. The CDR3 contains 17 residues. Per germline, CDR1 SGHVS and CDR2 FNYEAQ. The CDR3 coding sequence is TGTGCCAGCAGCTTAGATAAAACGGGACAAAATACTTGGGAGCAGTACTTC. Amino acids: CASSLDKTGQNTWEQYF.

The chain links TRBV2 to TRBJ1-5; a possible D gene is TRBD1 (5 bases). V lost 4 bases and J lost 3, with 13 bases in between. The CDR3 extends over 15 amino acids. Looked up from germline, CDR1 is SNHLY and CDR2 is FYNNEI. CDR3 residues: CASSGDRLANQPQHF. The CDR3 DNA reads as TGTGCCAGCAGTGGTGACAGACTAGCCAATCAGCCCCAGCATTTT.

The CDR3 DNA follows: TGCGCCAGCAGCCACGCTCGGGACTCCCGAGGTCACACCTTC. As protein: CASSHARDSRGHTF. The chain carries TRBV4-1 and TRBJ1-2, with D perhaps TRBD1 (5 bases). This CDR3 region has 14 residues. The germline V gene encodes CDR1 MGHRA and CDR2 YSYEKL. Trimming took off 3 bases at V and 12 bases at J, with 20 bases between the two ends.

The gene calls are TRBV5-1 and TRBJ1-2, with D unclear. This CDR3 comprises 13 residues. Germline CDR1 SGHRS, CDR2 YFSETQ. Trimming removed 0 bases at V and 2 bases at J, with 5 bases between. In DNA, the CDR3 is TGCGCCAGCAGCTTGGAGGCGAACTATGGCTACACCTTC. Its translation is CASSLEANYGYTF. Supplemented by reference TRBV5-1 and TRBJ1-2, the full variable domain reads KAGVTQTPRYLIKTRGQQVTLSCSPISGHRSVSWYQQTPGQGLQFLFEYFSETQRNKGNFPGRFSGRQFSNSRSEMNVSTLELGDSALYLCASSLEANYGYTFGSGTRLTVV.

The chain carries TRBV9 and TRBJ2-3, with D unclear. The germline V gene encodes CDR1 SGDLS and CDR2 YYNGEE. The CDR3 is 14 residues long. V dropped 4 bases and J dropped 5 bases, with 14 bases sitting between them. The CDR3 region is CASSPLSKVDTQYF. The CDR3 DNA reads TGTGCCAGCAGCCCACTCAGTAAGGTAGATACGCAGTATTTT.

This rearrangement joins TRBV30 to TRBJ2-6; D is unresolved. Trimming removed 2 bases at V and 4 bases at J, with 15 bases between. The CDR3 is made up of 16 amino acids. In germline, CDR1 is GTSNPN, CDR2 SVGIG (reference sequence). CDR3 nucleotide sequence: TGTGCCTGGAGTCCCTCCTGGGTACCCGGGGCCAACGTCCTGACTTTC. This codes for CAWSPSWVPGANVLTF. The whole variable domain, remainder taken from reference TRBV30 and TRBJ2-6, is SQTIHQWPATLVQPVGSPLSLECTVEGTSNPNLYWYRQAAGRGLQLLFYSVGIGQISSEVPQNLSASRPQDRQFILSSKKLLLSDSGFYLCAWSPSWVPGANVLTFGAGSRLTVL.

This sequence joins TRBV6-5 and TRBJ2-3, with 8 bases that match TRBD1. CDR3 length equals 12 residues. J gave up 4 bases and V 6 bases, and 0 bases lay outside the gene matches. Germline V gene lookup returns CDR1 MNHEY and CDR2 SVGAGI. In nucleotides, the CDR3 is TGTGCCAGCAGGACAGGGGCAGATACGCAGTATTTT. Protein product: CASRTGADTQYF.

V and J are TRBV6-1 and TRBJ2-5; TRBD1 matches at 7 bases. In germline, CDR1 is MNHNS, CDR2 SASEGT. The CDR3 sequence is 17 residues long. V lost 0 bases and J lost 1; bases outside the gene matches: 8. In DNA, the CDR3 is TGTGCCAGCAGTGAAGCCTCCCCTGGACAGGCCCAAGAGACCCAGTACTTC. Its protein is CASSEASPGQAQETQYF.

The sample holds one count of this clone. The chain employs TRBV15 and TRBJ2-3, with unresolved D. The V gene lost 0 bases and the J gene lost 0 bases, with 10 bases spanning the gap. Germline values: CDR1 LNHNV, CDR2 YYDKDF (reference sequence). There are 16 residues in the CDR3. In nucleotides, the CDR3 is TGTGCCACCAGCAGAGATTCGAGGAGCAGCACAGATACGCAGTATTTT. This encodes CATSRDSRSSTDTQYF.

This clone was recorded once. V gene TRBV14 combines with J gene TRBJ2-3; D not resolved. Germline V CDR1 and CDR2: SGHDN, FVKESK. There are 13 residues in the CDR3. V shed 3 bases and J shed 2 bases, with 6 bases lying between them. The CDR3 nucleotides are TGTGCCAGCAGCCAGGCCAACACAGATACGCAGTATTTT. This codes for CASSQANTDTQYF.

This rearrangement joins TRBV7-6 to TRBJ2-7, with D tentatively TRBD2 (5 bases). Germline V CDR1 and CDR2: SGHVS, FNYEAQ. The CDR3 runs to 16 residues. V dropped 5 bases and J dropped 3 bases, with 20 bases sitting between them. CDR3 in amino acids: CASSLLANPLYYEQYF. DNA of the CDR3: TGTGCCAGCAGCCTTCTAGCAAACCCCCTCTACTACGAGCAGTACTTC.

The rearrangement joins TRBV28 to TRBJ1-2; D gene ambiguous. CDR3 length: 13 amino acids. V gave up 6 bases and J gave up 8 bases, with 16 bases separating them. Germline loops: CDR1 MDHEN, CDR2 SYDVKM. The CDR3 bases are TGTGCCAGCAGCTCCGGGTGGCGGTGGGGCTACACCTTC. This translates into CASSSGWRWGYTF.

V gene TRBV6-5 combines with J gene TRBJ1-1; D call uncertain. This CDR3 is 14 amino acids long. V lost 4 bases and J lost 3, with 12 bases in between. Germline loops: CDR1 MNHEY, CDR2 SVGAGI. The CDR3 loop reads CASSFFDTDTEAFF. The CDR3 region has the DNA TGTGCCAGCAGTTTTTTCGACACGGACACTGAAGCTTTCTTT.

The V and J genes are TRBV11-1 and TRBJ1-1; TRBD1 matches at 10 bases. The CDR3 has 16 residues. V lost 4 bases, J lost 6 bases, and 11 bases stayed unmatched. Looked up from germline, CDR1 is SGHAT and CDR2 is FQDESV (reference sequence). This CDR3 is CASSSRTGQGIAEAFF. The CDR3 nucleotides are TGTGCCAGCAGCTCTCGGACGGGACAGGGGATCGCTGAAGCTTTCTTT.

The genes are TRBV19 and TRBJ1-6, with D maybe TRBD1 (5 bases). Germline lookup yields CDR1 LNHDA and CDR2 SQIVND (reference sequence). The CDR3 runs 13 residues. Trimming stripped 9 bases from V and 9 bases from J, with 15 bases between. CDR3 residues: CASGGGRSSPLHF. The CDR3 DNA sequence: TGTGCCAGCGGGGGGGGACGGTCTTCACCCCTCCACTTT.

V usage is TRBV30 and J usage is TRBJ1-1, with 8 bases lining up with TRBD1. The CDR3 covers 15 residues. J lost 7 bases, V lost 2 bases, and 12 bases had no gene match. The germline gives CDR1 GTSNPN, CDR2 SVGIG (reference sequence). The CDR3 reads CAWSRTGWRNNEAFF. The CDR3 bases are TGTGCCTGGAGTAGGACAGGGTGGCGCAATAATGAAGCTTTCTTT.

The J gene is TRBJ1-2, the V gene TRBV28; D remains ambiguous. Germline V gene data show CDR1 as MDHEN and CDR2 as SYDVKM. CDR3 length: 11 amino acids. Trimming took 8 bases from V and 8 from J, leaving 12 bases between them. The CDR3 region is CASGGERGYTF. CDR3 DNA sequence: TGTGCCAGCGGCGGTGAGAGGGGCTACACCTTC.

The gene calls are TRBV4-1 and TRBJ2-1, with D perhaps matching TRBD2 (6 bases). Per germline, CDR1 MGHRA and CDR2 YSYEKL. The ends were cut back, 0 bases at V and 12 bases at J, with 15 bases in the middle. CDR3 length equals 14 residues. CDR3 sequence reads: CASSQDLAAQWQFF. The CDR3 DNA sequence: TGCGCCAGCAGCCAAGATTTAGCGGCCCAATGGCAGTTCTTC.